One sample yielded the 18 T cell receptor beta chains listed below, sequenced in a study of T-cell reconstitution after alpha-beta-depleted transplantation in children. The TCRbeta library was prepared with unique molecular identifiers. TCRdb called the PCR reads again in MiXCR, with one record for every CDR3 protein. The sample holds 350,000 to 400,000 distinct CDR3 sequences; 10% to 15% are singletons and the top ten take around 4.5%. The sequencing used PBMCs, collected from the stem cell graft. These receptors originate from a human donor who donated a stem cell graft to a child with Fanconi anemia.

This clonotype was counted a few times. J is TRBJ1-1 and V is TRBV6-6, with unresolved D. Per germline, CDR1 MNHNY and CDR2 SVGAGI (reference sequence). This CDR3 spans 12 amino acids. The germline V and J ends were trimmed by 5 bases and 11 bases, with 15 bases remaining between them. The CDR3 here is CASSTSDPRAFF. The DNA for the CDR3 is TGTGCCAGCAGTACGTCCGATCCGCGGGCTTTCTTT.

This clonotype was detected only a few times. This chain links TRBV4-3 with TRBJ1-3; D is unresolved. Trimming stripped 1 base from V and 2 bases from J, with 9 bases between. Germline CDR1 is LGHNA and CDR2 is YSLEER. The CDR3 contains 15 residues. The CDR3 sequence: CASSQVRATGNTIYF. The CDR3 DNA reads as TGCGCCAGCAGCCAAGTCCGAGCGACTGGAAACACCATATATTTT.

This clonotype was picked up a small number of times. The J gene is TRBJ2-5, the V gene TRBV12-3 or TRBV12-4, with D possibly being TRBD1 (6 bases). The CDR3 contains 13 residues. Deletions cut 7 bases from V and 1 base from J, with 10 bases between. CDR3 DNA sequence: TGTGCCAGCACCGAGGACAGCCAAGAGACCCAGTACTTC. Protein sequence: CASTEDSQETQYF.

The V gene is TRBV29-1, the J gene TRBJ2-1; D possibly corresponds to TRBD2 (7 bases). The CDR3 spans 13 residues. The germline V and J ends were trimmed by 0 bases and 10 bases, with 13 bases remaining between them. The germline V gene has CDR1 SQVTM and CDR2 ANQGSEA. The CDR3 sequence is CSVEDTGGREQFF. CDR3 nucleotide sequence: TGCAGCGTTGAAGATACCGGGGGGCGAGAGCAGTTCTTC.

Ten or more counts support this clonotype. The rearrangement uses TRBV29-1 and TRBJ2-3, with TRBD2 identical over 8 bases. The ends lost 7 bases at V and 1 base at J; junction bases unmatched: 13. From germline, CDR1 is SQVTM and CDR2 ANQGSEA. CDR3 length equals 16 residues. DNA of the CDR3: TGCAGCGCTCAGAAATTTCTAGCGGGCGGCACAGATACGCAGTATTTT. Translated: CSAQKFLAGGTDTQYF.

This clonotype was detected a few times. This chain joins TRBV27 and TRBJ1-2; 7 bases map to TRBD1. The length of the CDR3 is 15 residues. Germline V gives CDR1 MNHEY, CDR2 SMNVEV (reference sequence). V was pared by 5 bases and J by 8 bases, with 14 bases of the junction left unmatched. Here the CDR3 reads CASSPRQGSWLGYTF. As DNA, the CDR3 is TGTGCCAGCAGTCCTAGACAGGGCTCTTGGTTGGGCTACACCTTC.

This clonotype showed up just a few times. This chain links TRBV7-2 with TRBJ2-2, with D unresolved. V lost 0 bases and J 4 bases, leaving 9 bases between the germline ends. Germline lookup yields CDR1 SGHTA and CDR2 FQGNSA. The CDR3 is 15 residues long. CDR3 in amino acids: CASSLANTLTGELFF. The CDR3 DNA is TGTGCCAGCAGCTTAGCTAACACCCTCACCGGGGAGCTGTTTTTT.

This clonotype was picked up many times. The chain employs TRBV12-3 or TRBV12-4 and TRBJ2-5, with D possibly matching TRBD2 (5 bases). The V gene lost 1 base and the J gene lost 5 bases, with 8 bases spanning the gap. This CDR3 contains 13 residues. CDR3 in amino acids: CASSLGPGETQYF. The CDR3 nucleotides are TGTGCCAGCAGTTTAGGCCCGGGGGAGACCCAGTACTTC.

This clonotype was counted at least ten times. The V call is TRBV27, the J call TRBJ1-1; perhaps TRBD1 as D (6 bases). The germline CDR1 and CDR2 sequences are MNHEY and SMNVEV (reference sequence). This CDR3 is 16 amino acids long. V lost 3 bases and J 5 bases, leaving 19 bases between the germline ends. CDR3 DNA sequence: TGTGCCAGCAGTTTCTACAGGGTCTTTGGGACTACTGAAGCTTTCTTT. It is translated as CASSFYRVFGTTEAFF.

This clonotype appeared a few times. This chain links TRBV19 with TRBJ1-5; D call uncertain. Trimming pared 4 bases from V and 7 bases from J, leaving 11 bases between. There are 13 residues in the CDR3. The germline CDR1 and CDR2 sequences are LNHDA and SQIVND (reference sequence). The CDR3, as DNA: TGTGCCAGTAGTACGAGGATCAGGCAGCCCCAGCATTTT. Translating gives CASSTRIRQPQHF. The whole variable domain, remainder taken from reference TRBV19 and TRBJ1-5, is DGGITQSPKYLFRKEGQNVTLSCEQNLNHDAMYWYRQDPGQGLRLIYYSQIVNDFQKGDIAEGYSVSREKKESFPLTVTSAQKNPTAFYLCASSTRIRQPQHFGDGTRLSIL.

This clonotype was recorded a few times. The chain combines TRBV6-1 with TRBJ1-1; TRBD1 is a possible D gene (6 bases). This CDR3 is built from 13 residues. The V gene's germline CDR1 is MNHNS and CDR2 SASEGT. Trimming stripped 5 bases from V and 6 bases from J, with 13 bases between. The chain's CDR3 is CASSTLGAPEAFF. The DNA of the CDR3 is TGTGCCAGCAGTACACTGGGGGCTCCTGAAGCTTTCTTT.

This clonotype has just a few counts. The V call is TRBV3-1, the J call TRBJ1-1; D perhaps matches TRBD1 (6 bases). The CDR3 is 13 amino acids. Trimming shortened V by 4 bases and J by 5 bases, and 11 bases separated the two germline ends. The V gene's germline CDR1 is LGHDT and CDR2 YNNKEL (reference sequence). CDR3 sequence reads: CASSRGGGTEAFF. CDR3 coding DNA: TGTGCCAGCAGCCGGGGGGGCGGTACTGAAGCTTTCTTT.

The chain couples TRBV4-3 to TRBJ2-3; 10 bases map to TRBD2. Per germline, CDR1 LGHNA and CDR2 YSLEER. The CDR3 contains 16 residues. The V and J ends lost 5 bases and 0 bases, in that order; junction bases with no gene match: 5. The CDR3 sequence: CASSSWTSGSTDTQYF. CDR3 bases: TGCGCCAGCAGCTCCTGGACTAGCGGTAGCACAGATACGCAGTATTTT.

This clonotype was counted ten times or more. The chain is built from TRBV6-4 and TRBJ1-1; D is unclear. The CDR3 covers 13 residues. The V end was cut by 2 bases, the J end by 2 bases, with 6 bases between. Germline V CDR1 and CDR2: MRHNA, SNTAGT. Here the CDR3 reads CASSDQRNTEAFF. The CDR3 region has the DNA TGTGCCAGCAGTGACCAGCGAAACACTGAAGCTTTCTTT.

This clonotype has only a few counts. The chain recombines TRBV5-1 with TRBJ2-1; 10 positions match TRBD2. V was clipped by 1 base and J by 6 bases; unmatched bases: 4. The CDR3 runs to 15 residues. CDR1 is SGHRS and CDR2 is YFSETQ in the germline V gene. This CDR3 reads CASSLSGGAVNEQFF. CDR3 sequence (DNA): TGCGCCAGCAGCTTGAGCGGGGGGGCAGTCAATGAGCAGTTCTTC.

This clonotype was seen only a few times. The chain links TRBV2 to TRBJ1-1; D gene uncertain. The CDR3 is 13 amino acids. V lost 5 bases and J lost 3, with 10 bases in between. Looked up from germline, CDR1 is SNHLY and CDR2 is FYNNEI. CDR3 coding DNA: TGTGCCAGCAGTTACACGGAAGACACTGAAGCTTTCTTT. Translated: CASSYTEDTEAFF. The full variable domain, completed using reference TRBV2 and TRBJ1-1, is EPEVTQTPSHQVTQMGQEVILRCVPISNHLYFYWYRQILGQKVEFLVSFYNNEISEKSEIFDDQFSVERPDGSNFTLKIRSTKLEDSAMYFCASSYTEDTEAFFGQGTRLTVV.

A few counts support this clonotype. The chain recombines TRBV10-2 with TRBJ1-1; D gene ambiguous. The CDR3 extends over 14 amino acids. Germline CDR1 and CDR2: WSHSY and SAAADI. V lost 2 bases and J lost 2, with 9 bases in between. CDR3 nucleotide sequence: TGCGCCAGCAGTGAGACGAAGGGTAACACTGAAGCTTTCTTT. Protein: CASSETKGNTEAFF.

V is TRBV7-8 and J is TRBJ1-1, with a tentative D call TRBD1 (6 bases). Germline lookup yields CDR1 SGHVS and CDR2 FQNEAQ. V was shortened by 3 bases and J by 1 base, with 18 bases between the two germline ends. The CDR3 is 17 residues long. Here the CDR3 DNA reads TGTGCCAGCAGCTTGGGGGCCTGGGGAAACTCGAACACTGAAGCTTTCTTT. The encoded protein is CASSLGAWGNSNTEAFF.